This TCR beta chain was sequenced in a study of regulatory T cells in long-lasting Graves disease. The CDR3 has 12 residues. V lost 4 bases to trimming and J lost 6 bases, with 7 bases between them. This clonotype was observed many times. Noted time point: newly diagnosed GD, antithyroid drugs for less than 3 months. PBMC RNA served as the TCR library source. Researchers made TCR beta libraries by using iRepertoire HTBI primers and running Arm-PCR on CDR3 regions. TCRdb analysed the multiplex PCR reads with MiXCR anew, one entry per CDR3 protein. The sample has about 530,000 distinct CDR3 sequences, about 16% seen once; the top ten hold approximately 25%. This same sample was also taken into another study, of T cells in Graves' hyperthyroidism and ophthalmopathy.

The rearrangement uses TRBV12-3 or TRBV12-4 and TRBJ2-1; D is unclear. The sequence was obtained from a woman aged 35-65 years with Graves disease. The material sequenced was peripheral blood mononuclear cells (PBMCs), taken at new diagnosis, from a patient treated with antithyroid drugs. The chain's CDR3 is CASSSRINEQFF. The DNA for the CDR3 is TGTGCCAGCAGTTCCCGGATCAATGAGCAGTTCTTC.